What follows are 27 T cell receptor beta chains derived from one specimen sequenced in a study of OX40 agonist ivuxolimab in advanced cancers. Library prep was done by the immunoSEQ multiplex PCR assay. Sourced from immuneACCESS, this table was stored by TCRdb with only in-frame sequences that have V and J called. A share of the clones is absent; for the studies checked, an unresolved V gene accounts for under half, and the remainder has no known explanation. The table for this sample lists over 95,000 clones; about 90% of them were counted only once. Of the sample, 0.79% falls within the top ten clones. Here the sequenced sample was CD4+ or CD8+ T cells sorted from blood, taken in a trial of the OX40 agonist ivuxolimab. The receptors derive from an adult with an advanced solid tumor such as melanoma, head and neck, liver or kidney cancer.

The table lists this clone with a count of one. The chain combines TRBV30 with TRBJ2-7; TRBD2 aligns across 7 bases. Germline V gene lookup returns CDR1 GTSNPN and CDR2 SVGIG (reference sequence). The CDR3 length is 14 residues. Trimming took 2 bases from V and 6 from J; bases not matched to a gene: 10. In DNA, the CDR3 is TGTGCCTGGAGTAAGGGACTACAGCGGTCCGAGCAGTACTTC. This sequence encodes CAWSKGLQRSEQYF.

The chain has TRBV29-1 and TRBJ2-2; TRBD2 aligns across 7 bases. Germline V CDR1 and CDR2: SQVTM, ANQGSEA. After removal of 6 bases from V and 4 bases from J, the junction contained 8 bases not matched to a gene. The CDR3 runs 14 residues. The CDR3 nucleotides read TGCAGCGTCGGGAGGACGTCAGGCACCGGGGAGCTGTTTTTT. Translation gives CSVGRTSGTGELFF.

V and J are TRBV30 and TRBJ1-3; possible D gene TRBD1, 6 bases. Germline CDR1 GTSNPN, CDR2 SVGIG (reference sequence). The CDR3 contains 12 residues. V was trimmed by 7 bases and J by 0 bases, leaving 7 bases between them. The DNA of the CDR3 is TGTGCCTTGGACAGCTCTGGAAACACCATATATTTT. Translated, it gives CALDSSGNTIYF. The entire variable domain, with the rest obtained from reference TRBV30 and TRBJ1-3, is as follows: SQTIHQWPATLVQPVGSPLSLECTVEGTSNPNLYWYRQAAGRGLQLLFYSVGIGQISSEVPQNLSASRPQDRQFILSSKKLLLSDSGFYLCALDSSGNTIYFGEGSWLTVV.

The chain combines TRBV5-4 with TRBJ2-3; TRBD2 agrees at 13 bases. There are 15 residues in the CDR3. Germline CDR1 reads SGHNT; CDR2 reads YYREEE (reference sequence). V gave up 4 bases and J gave up 3 bases; unmatched junction bases: 2. CDR3 DNA: TGTGCCAGCAGCAGGGGACTAGCGGGGACAGATACGCAGTATTTT. Translated, it gives CASSRGLAGTDTQYF.

The chain joins TRBV6-1 to TRBJ2-3, with a tentative D call TRBD1 (8 bases). Germline V gene data show CDR1 as MNHNS and CDR2 as SASEGT. This CDR3 spans 14 amino acids. The V and J ends lost 7 bases and 3 bases respectively, with 14 bases between them. Here the CDR3 reads CASITQGGTDTQYF. CDR3 nucleotide sequence: TGTGCCAGCATCACACAGGGGGGGACAGATACGCAGTATTTT.

This clone has just a few counts. The chain carries TRBV5-1 and TRBJ1-4; 7 bases line up with TRBD1. This CDR3 has 15 amino acids. Germline assignment: CDR1 SGHRS and CDR2 YFSETQ. V was pared by 3 bases and J by 5 bases, with 7 bases of the junction left unmatched. The CDR3 here is CASSSDGTENEKLFF. In DNA, the CDR3 is TGCGCCAGCAGCTCAGACGGGACAGAGAATGAAAAACTGTTTTTT.

This rearrangement joins TRBV4-3 to TRBJ2-5; TRBD2 might be the D (6 bases). The ends were cut back, 1 base at V and 4 bases at J, with 10 bases in the middle. Germline CDR1 and CDR2: LGHNA and YSLEER. The CDR3 contains 14 residues. Here the CDR3 reads CASSQGGGVETQYF. Here the CDR3 DNA reads TGCGCCAGCAGCCAAGGAGGCGGGGTAGAGACCCAGTACTTC.

The chain employs TRBV28 and TRBJ1-2, with 9 bases lining up with TRBD1. The CDR3 is 13 amino acids. Germline CDR1 and CDR2: MDHEN and SYDVKM. The J segment lost 8 bases and the V segment lost 10 bases, leaving 11 bases of the junction unmatched. CDR3 sequence: CATHLGQGWGYTF. CDR3 bases: TGTGCCACACATCTGGGACAGGGCTGGGGCTACACCTTC.

The genes are TRBV4-1 and TRBJ2-3; D remains unclear. This CDR3 region has 17 residues. Between the trimmed V and J ends, which lost 0 bases and 6 bases, there was a span of 19 bases. Germline assignment: CDR1 MGHRA and CDR2 YSYEKL. CDR3 protein: CASSQDLELRAADTQYF. The CDR3 DNA is TGCGCCAGCAGCCAAGATCTTGAACTCCGGGCTGCTGATACGCAGTATTTT.

V is TRBV6-5 and J is TRBJ1-1; 9 positions match TRBD1. The CDR3 runs to 11 residues. The V gene end was trimmed by 8 bases and the J gene end by 6 bases; junction bases not matched to a gene: 1. Germline V gene sequence: CDR1 MNHEY, CDR2 SVGAGI. The chain's CDR3 is CASGQGPEAFF. The DNA of the CDR3 is TGTGCCAGCGGACAGGGGCCTGAAGCTTTCTTT.

The V and J genes are TRBV10-3 and TRBJ2-3; no clear D gene. CDR1 is ENHRY and CDR2 is SYGVKD in the germline V gene. The CDR3 is 12 amino acids. Trimming took off 3 bases at V and 4 bases at J, with 5 bases between the two ends. The CDR3 loop is CAISEIADTQYF. CDR3 in DNA: TGTGCCATCAGTGAAATCGCAGATACGCAGTATTTT.

DNA of the CDR3: TGCGCCAGCAGCCGAGAGAGCACTAGCACAGATACGCAGTATTTT. Protein sequence: CASSRESTSTDTQYF. V and J are TRBV4-3 and TRBJ2-3; no firm D call. The V end was cut by 4 bases, the J end by 0 bases, with 11 bases between. The CDR3 extends over 15 amino acids. Germline CDR1 is LGHNA and CDR2 is YSLEER.

J is TRBJ1-1 and V is TRBV7-9; no clear D. There are 13 residues in the CDR3. The V gene lost 3 bases and the J gene lost 3 bases, with 8 bases spanning the gap. CDR1 and CDR2 from the germline V gene are SEHNR and FQNEAQ (reference sequence). The chain's CDR3 is CASSFGEYTEAFF. CDR3 nucleotides: TGTGCCAGCAGCTTCGGGGAGTACACTGAAGCTTTCTTT.

The chain links TRBV30 to TRBJ2-4; no clear D. With 0 bases removed from V and 8 bases from J, the gap between germline ends came to 11 bases. This CDR3 has 13 amino acids. CDR1 and CDR2 (germline): GTSNPN, SVGIG (reference sequence). The CDR3 loop is CAWSVGEGYIQYF. In nucleotides, the CDR3 is TGTGCCTGGAGTGTTGGGGAAGGGTACATTCAGTACTTC.

V is TRBV7-2 and J is TRBJ1-2, with TRBD1 matching 7 bases. The junction had 11 bases not matched to a gene; V was cut back by 6 bases and J by 7 bases. Germline V gene sequence: CDR1 SGHTA, CDR2 FQGNSA. This CDR3 is built from 14 residues. This chain's CDR3 is CASSCYGTECGYTF. The DNA of the CDR3 is TGTGCCAGCAGTTGCTACGGGACAGAATGTGGCTACACCTTC.

The J gene is TRBJ2-7, the V gene TRBV11-2; TRBD2 is a possible D gene (5 bases). This CDR3 contains 15 residues. CDR1 is SGHAT and CDR2 is FQNNGV in the germline V gene. V gave up 1 base and J gave up 1 base, with 11 bases separating them. The CDR3, as DNA: TGTGCCAGCAGCTTAGTACTCCGGGATTCCTACGAGCAGTACTTC. It codes for CASSLVLRDSYEQYF.

This sequence joins TRBV5-1 and TRBJ2-5; TRBD2 aligns across 7 bases. The V gene's germline CDR1 is SGHRS and CDR2 YFSETQ. The CDR3 spans 15 residues. With 0 bases clipped from V and 4 bases from J, the junction kept 6 bases outside the gene matches. The DNA of the CDR3 is TGCGCCAGCAGCTTGGGTCCAGGCGGGGGAGAGACCCAGTACTTC. Translating it yields CASSLGPGGGETQYF.

V is TRBV7-9 and J is TRBJ2-5; TRBD1 might be the D (5 bases). Trimming left V 1 base short and J 1 base short, with 7 bases between. Germline V gene sequence: CDR1 SEHNR, CDR2 FQNEAQ (reference sequence). The CDR3 sequence is 14 residues long. The CDR3 DNA reads TGTGCCAGCAGCTTAGTCGACAGCCAAGAGACCCAGTACTTC. Its translation is CASSLVDSQETQYF.

This chain connects TRBV9 to TRBJ1-6; the match to TRBD1 covers 10 bases. There are 13 residues in the CDR3. Germline CDR1 and CDR2: SGDLS and YYNGEE. V trimming: 6 bases; J trimming: 9 bases; junction bases outside the gene matches: 3. In DNA, the CDR3 is TGTGCCAGCACCAGGACAGGGGGTTCACCCCTCCACTTT. Protein sequence: CASTRTGGSPLHF.

V gene TRBV18 combines with J gene TRBJ2-4, with D maybe TRBD1 (5 bases). With 0 bases removed from V and 1 base from J, the gap between germline ends came to 10 bases. Germline V gene lookup returns CDR1 KGHSH and CDR2 LQKENI. The CDR3 loop spans 16 amino acids. DNA of the CDR3: TGTGCCAGCTCACCACCGGCAGGGAAGGCCAAAAACATTCAGTACTTC. This translates into CASSPPAGKAKNIQYF.

V is TRBV7-9 and J is TRBJ2-3, with 13 bases that match TRBD2. The J segment lost 3 bases and the V segment lost 0 bases, leaving 6 bases of the junction unmatched. From germline, CDR1 is SEHNR and CDR2 FQNEAQ (reference sequence). CDR3 length equals 18 residues. CDR3 residues: CASSLALAGGLQTDTQYF. The CDR3 nucleotides read TGTGCCAGCAGCTTAGCACTAGCGGGGGGGCTCCAAACAGATACGCAGTATTTT.

V gene TRBV7-2 combines with J gene TRBJ1-5, with 7 nucleotides matching TRBD1. V lost 5 bases and J lost 0; bases outside the gene matches: 4. Germline V gene data show CDR1 as SGHTA and CDR2 as FQGNSA. The CDR3 spans 15 residues. The CDR3 region has the DNA TGTGCCAGCAGCCGGACAGGTTATAGCAATCAGCCCCAGCATTTT. Translated: CASSRTGYSNQPQHF.

V and J are TRBV30 and TRBJ2-5, with TRBD2 as a possible D gene (5 bases). V lost 7 bases to trimming and J lost 7 bases, with 22 bases between them. The CDR3 is made up of 14 amino acids. Germline assignment: CDR1 GTSNPN and CDR2 SVGIG (reference sequence). This CDR3 reads CAFSGQRPLPTQYF. CDR3 sequence (DNA): TGTGCCTTCTCGGGCCAGCGGCCCCTTCCGACCCAGTACTTC. Based on the CDR3 plus reference TRBV30 and TRBJ2-5, the full variable domain is SQTIHQWPATLVQPVGSPLSLECTVEGTSNPNLYWYRQAAGRGLQLLFYSVGIGQISSEVPQNLSASRPQDRQFILSSKKLLLSDSGFYLCAFSGQRPLPTQYFGPGTRLLVL.

The rearrangement joins TRBV5-1 to TRBJ2-3; no reliable D call. Trimming took 5 bases from V and 8 from J, leaving 12 bases between them. Germline lookup yields CDR1 SGHRS and CDR2 YFSETQ. CDR3 length: 12 amino acids. The CDR3 bases are TGCGCCAGCAGAAGACCCCGTGGTACGCAGTATTTT. Its protein product is CASRRPRGTQYF.

The chain employs TRBV10-3 and TRBJ1-1; weak D call: TRBD1 (5 bases). This CDR3 comprises 15 residues. V shed 2 bases and J shed 4 bases, with 14 bases lying between them. CDR1 ENHRY and CDR2 SYGVKD come from the germline V gene. This chain's CDR3 is CAISEAGPGGTEAFF. Here the CDR3 DNA reads TGTGCCATCAGTGAGGCAGGACCCGGGGGCACTGAAGCTTTCTTT.

The chain uses TRBV18 and TRBJ2-7, with D unclear. CDR3 length: 14 residues. From germline, CDR1 is KGHSH and CDR2 LQKENI. The V gene lost 5 bases and the J gene lost 4 bases, with 15 bases spanning the gap. The CDR3 DNA is TGTGCCAGCTCAACCCGGGCCATGCCTTACGAGCAGTACTTC. Protein sequence: CASSTRAMPYEQYF.

CDR3 in amino acids: CASSRSDANYGYTF. Here the CDR3 DNA reads TGTGCCAGCAGCAGAAGCGACGCTAACTATGGCTACACCTTC. This chain connects TRBV7-2 to TRBJ1-2; D unclear. The germline gives CDR1 SGHTA, CDR2 FQGNSA. The CDR3 extends over 14 amino acids. With 5 bases removed from V and 0 bases from J, the gap between germline ends came to 10 bases.